One and the same sample provided the 21 T cell receptor beta chains below, sequenced in a study of CD4 T cells in relation to SARS-CoV-2 and coronaviruses. Before the COVID-19 pandemic, during about 2011-2019, CD4+ T cells were taken from unexposed donors. CD4+ T cells were isolated from the cells after around 10 days of culture. No antigens are known for them. The assay was immunoSEQ multiplex PCR, and TCRdb's table has in-frame clones only and misses some. The sample records about 22,000 clones, around 72% being singletons. Sample: CD4+ T cells from PBMCs, cultured in vitro. The receptors shown here come from a human donor in good health.

The chain is built from TRBV4-2 and TRBJ2-1, with a possible D match to TRBD2 (5 bases). V gave up 0 bases and J gave up 5 bases, with 11 bases separating them. The CDR3 sequence is 15 residues long. Germline lookup yields CDR1 LGHNA and CDR2 YNFKEQ. The CDR3 spells CASSQETSGNNEQFF. Written as DNA, the CDR3 is TGTGCCAGCAGCCAAGAAACTAGTGGGAACAATGAGCAGTTCTTC.

The rearrangement links TRBV11-3 to TRBJ2-2; D is ambiguous. The CDR3 is made up of 13 amino acids. Trimming stripped 6 bases from V and 4 bases from J, with 9 bases between. Germline assignment: CDR1 SGHNT and CDR2 YENEEA. CDR3 sequence: CASRSPGTGELFF. CDR3 coding DNA: TGTGCCAGCAGATCTCCGGGCACCGGGGAGCTGTTTTTT.

This chain uses TRBV7-2 with TRBJ2-5; the D call may be TRBD1 or TRBD2 (5 bases each). Germline CDR1 and CDR2: SGHTA and FQGNSA. CDR3 length equals 14 residues. V was trimmed by 3 bases and J by 8 bases, leaving 16 bases between them. CDR3 protein: CASSLGVGVNTQYF. For the CDR3, the DNA is TGTGCCAGCAGCTTGGGGGTCGGGGTGAATACCCAGTACTTC.

The gene calls are TRBV7-2 and TRBJ2-7; possibly TRBD1 for D (6 bases). The V gene's germline CDR1 is SGHTA and CDR2 FQGNSA. The CDR3 runs to 13 residues. The ends were cut back, 3 bases at V and 9 bases at J, with 15 bases in the middle. The CDR3 spells CASSLGALYGQYF. The DNA of the CDR3 is TGTGCCAGCAGCTTGGGGGCATTGTATGGGCAGTACTTC.

CDR3 protein: CASSLLTGGGFSGNTIYF. In DNA form, the CDR3 reads TGTGCCAGCAGCTTACTCACAGGAGGAGGTTTCTCTGGAAACACCATATATTTT. V usage is TRBV7-2 and J usage is TRBJ1-3, with D possibly being TRBD1 (5 bases). The CDR3 is made up of 18 amino acids. V was shortened by 2 bases and J by 0 bases, with 17 bases between the two germline ends. Germline lookup yields CDR1 SGHTA and CDR2 FQGNSA.

The chain recombines TRBV2 with TRBJ2-1; 11 bases are a match to TRBD2. Germline V CDR1 and CDR2: SNHLY, FYNNEI. Trimming took 4 bases from V and 5 from J; bases not matched to a gene: 10. The CDR3 consists of 17 residues. The CDR3 loop is CASSGDRLAGGHNEQFF. The CDR3 DNA is TGTGCCAGCAGTGGGGATCGGCTAGCGGGAGGACACAATGAGCAGTTCTTC. The entire variable domain, with the rest obtained from reference TRBV2 and TRBJ2-1, is as follows: EPEVTQTPSHQVTQMGQEVILRCVPISNHLYFYWYRQILGQKVEFLVSFYNNEISEKSEIFDDQFSVERPDGSNFTLKIRSTKLEDSAMYFCASSGDRLAGGHNEQFFGPGTRLTVL.

V is TRBV13 and J is TRBJ2-1; TRBD2 matches at 12 bases. Germline V lookup: CDR1 PRHDT, CDR2 FYEKMQ (reference sequence). Trimming cost V 1 base and J 5 bases; bases outside gene matches: 9. This CDR3 is 18 amino acids long. The CDR3 nucleotides are TGTGCCAGCAGCTTAGCAGGAGGGACTAGCGGGTTCAACAATGAGCAGTTCTTC. Translating gives CASSLAGGTSGFNNEQFF.

This clone was counted once. The chain carries TRBV29-1 and TRBJ2-6; D is undetermined. The V end was cut by 4 bases, the J end by 9 bases, with 16 bases between. Germline CDR1 reads SQVTM; CDR2 reads ANQGSEA. The CDR3 covers 14 residues. The CDR3 sequence: CSVGLPGRVNVLTF. The CDR3, as DNA: TGCAGCGTTGGGTTACCCGGCCGGGTCAACGTCCTGACTTTC.

The chain is built from TRBV18 and TRBJ1-1; 9 bases match TRBD1. CDR3 size: 17 residues. V lost 4 bases, J lost 1 base, and 10 bases stayed unmatched. Germline assignment: CDR1 KGHSH and CDR2 LQKENI. This CDR3 is CASSLRTGGPGNTEAFF. As DNA, the CDR3 is TGTGCCAGCTCACTCCGAACAGGGGGCCCTGGGAACACTGAAGCTTTCTTT.

The chain employs TRBV6-9 and TRBJ2-3, with D possibly matching TRBD2 (6 bases). This CDR3 is built from 18 residues. Trimming removed 8 bases at V and 0 bases at J, with 24 bases between. Per the germline V gene, CDR1 is MNHGY and CDR2 is SVAAGI. The CDR3 coding sequence is TGTGCCAGCCCGTCGTGGCGGGACGGCCCTTCTAGCACAGATACGCAGTATTTT. Its protein is CASPSWRDGPSSTDTQYF.

The sample holds a few counts of this clone. The rearrangement uses TRBV4-3 and TRBJ2-7; the D is unclear. This CDR3 spans 16 amino acids. The germline V and J ends were trimmed by 0 bases and 0 bases, with 12 bases remaining between them. Germline CDR1 and CDR2: LGHNA and YSLEER. CDR3 nucleotide sequence: TGCGCCAGCAGCCAAGATCCTACGACTGCCTCCTACGAGCAGTACTTC. Amino acid sequence: CASSQDPTTASYEQYF.

The chain uses TRBV4-3 and TRBJ2-2, with 8 bases that match TRBD2. The CDR3 runs 16 residues. Germline lookup yields CDR1 LGHNA and CDR2 YSLEER. Unmatched junction bases numbered 6, after V lost 4 bases and J lost 2 bases. The CDR3 here is CASSPGGGKNTGELFF. DNA of the CDR3: TGCGCCAGCAGCCCGGGGGGGGGCAAAAACACCGGGGAGCTGTTTTTT.

This clone was picked up a small number of times. The rearrangement joins TRBV3-1 (or the pseudogene TRBV3-2) to TRBJ1-3, with 11 bases lining up with TRBD1. CDR1 is LGHDT, CDR2 YNNKEL, per germline (reference sequence). Losses at the gene ends were 5 bases for V and 8 bases for J; bases not matched to a gene: 5. The CDR3 runs to 14 residues. As DNA, the CDR3 is TGTGCCAGCAGCTGGACAGGGGGCGGAGACACCATATATTTT. Protein sequence: CASSWTGGGDTIYF.

The genes are TRBV7-2 and TRBJ2-7, with D hard to call. The V end lost 5 bases, the J end lost 3 bases, and 14 bases lay between the germline ends. The V gene's germline CDR1 is SGHTA and CDR2 FQGNSA. CDR3 length: 14 amino acids. The CDR3 DNA follows: TGTGCCAGCAGCCCATCCGGTTGGGGCTACGAGCAGTACTTC. Translated: CASSPSGWGYEQYF.

The chain uses TRBV5-1 and TRBJ2-7, with a possible D match to TRBD1 (6 bases). Per germline, CDR1 SGHRS and CDR2 YFSETQ. Trimming pared 0 bases from V and 6 bases from J, leaving 22 bases between. CDR3 length equals 17 residues. The DNA of the CDR3 is TGCGCCAGCAGCTTGGAATTACAGGGAAGTTTAACAGGCGAGCAGTACTTC. Its translation is CASSLELQGSLTGEQYF.

CDR3 sequence reads: CASSSPTGRLVEQFF. The CDR3 DNA reads as TGTGCCAGCAGCTCTCCAACGGGTAGGTTGGTTGAGCAGTTCTTC. This sequence joins TRBV6-2 or TRBV6-3 and TRBJ2-1; no reliable D call. The CDR3 loop spans 15 amino acids. V gave up 6 bases and J gave up 9 bases, with 21 bases separating them. Germline lookup yields CDR1 MNHEY and CDR2 SVGEGT.

This clone was observed a few times. This chain links TRBV2 with TRBJ1-5; tentative D call: TRBD1 (5 bases). In germline, CDR1 is SNHLY, CDR2 FYNNEI. This CDR3 has 16 amino acids. V lost 6 bases and J 4 bases, leaving 19 bases between the germline ends. The CDR3 nucleotides are TGTGCCAGCAGGACAGACCCTACGATGTCTAATCAGCCCCAGCATTTT. It yields the protein CASRTDPTMSNQPQHF.

The chain has TRBV10-2 and TRBJ2-3, with 10 bases that match TRBD2. This CDR3 comprises 15 residues. Germline values: CDR1 WSHSY, CDR2 SAAADI. V lost 6 bases, J lost 1 base, and 4 bases stayed unmatched. DNA of the CDR3: TGCGCCAGCAGCGATAGCGGGAGGCGCACAGATACGCAGTATTTT. As protein: CASSDSGRRTDTQYF.

The chain employs TRBV28 and TRBJ1-4, with unresolved D. The CDR3 has 16 amino acids. From germline, CDR1 is MDHEN and CDR2 SYDVKM. V shed 2 bases and J shed 3 bases, with 13 bases lying between them. In nucleotides, the CDR3 is TGTGCCAGCAGTTTAGCGTCGATGGTAGCTAATGAAAAACTGTTTTTT. It codes for CASSLASMVANEKLFF.

The chain is built from TRBV11-3 and TRBJ1-4, with a tentative D call TRBD1 (5 bases). Germline CDR1 is SGHNT and CDR2 is YENEEA. V lost 0 bases and J 8 bases, leaving 19 bases between the germline ends. This CDR3 is 17 amino acids long. CDR3 in amino acids: CASSLDPALDWGEKLFF. In DNA, the CDR3 is TGTGCCAGCAGCTTAGACCCCGCCCTCGATTGGGGGGAAAAACTGTTTTTT.

This clone was seen a few times. The genes are TRBV6-5 and TRBJ1-6; D is ambiguous. Germline CDR1 reads MNHEY; CDR2 reads SVGAGI. The germline V and J ends were trimmed by 8 bases and 5 bases, with 10 bases remaining between them. The length of the CDR3 is 13 residues. The CDR3 region is CASLVTDNSPLHF. Here the CDR3 DNA reads TGTGCCAGCTTAGTAACTGATAATTCACCCCTCCACTTT.